A selection of T cell receptor beta chains follows, all from one sample in a study of blood T cell repertoires in COVID-19. Data came from immunoSEQ multiplex PCR; TCRdb stores just in-frame clones and leaves some out. The data hold 130,000 or so clones, with 85% observed a single time. Input material: peripheral blood. These receptor sequences come from a man in his 60s with acute or convalescent COVID-19. CDR3s include the opening cysteine and the closing phenylalanine or tryptophan. D genes are given only for firm matches. Clone sizes are given selectively: once, few, many, or a class where the clone is expanded.

DNA: TGTGCCAGCAGCTTAGCCGGCGGGAGTACAGATACGCAGTATTTT
CDR3: CASSLAGGSTDTQYF
J: TRBJ2-3
size: NA
D: TRBD2
V: TRBV7-3

DNA: TGTGCCAGCAGTTTATCGCCTAGCGGGAGCTACGAGCAGTACTTC
CDR3: CASSLSPSGSYEQYF
J: TRBJ2-7
size: NA
D: TRBD2
V: TRBV27

DNA: TGTGCCAGCAGTTACTCTTCGTTCCGTACAGATACGCAGTATTTT
CDR3: CASSYSSFRTDTQYF
J: TRBJ2-3
size: once
D: NA
V: TRBV6-2/TRBV6-3

DNA: TGTGCCAGCAGCTTAGGGACAGGGACAGATACGCAGTATTTT
CDR3: CASSLGTGTDTQYF
J: TRBJ2-3
size: NA
D: TRBD1
V: TRBV7-6

DNA: TGTGCCATCAGTGAGCCTGGACAGGCCATCTCTGGGGCCAACGTCCTGACTTTC
CDR3: CAISEPGQAISGANVLTF
J: TRBJ2-6
size: once
D: TRBD1
V: TRBV10-3

DNA: TGTGCCAGCAGCTTCGGCGGGAGAAACGAGCAGTACTTC
CDR3: CASSFGGRNEQYF
J: TRBJ2-7
size: few
D: TRBD2
V: TRBV5-8

DNA: TGTGCCAGTAGTTCTTCGGGACAGGGGTCCACTGAGCAGTTCTTC
CDR3: CASSSSGQGSTEQFF
J: TRBJ2-1
size: few
D: TRBD1
V: TRBV19

DNA: TGTGCCAGCACCAAAGACAGGGGTAGGGAAGAGACCCAGTACTTC
CDR3: CASTKDRGREETQYF
J: TRBJ2-5
size: NA
D: TRBD1
V: TRBV2

DNA: TGTGCCAGCAGCTCGGCGGGCCTTGATCCGAGTTCACCCCTCCACTTT
CDR3: CASSSAGLDPSSPLHF
J: TRBJ1-6
size: NA
D: NA
V: TRBV5-4

DNA: TGTGCCAGCAGTTTCGCGGGGAGCTACACCTTC
CDR3: CASSFAGSYTF
J: TRBJ1-2
size: NA
D: NA
V: TRBV28

DNA: TGCACCAGCAGCCATCCCCCTAACACCGGGGAGCTGTTTTTT
CDR3: CTSSHPPNTGELFF
J: TRBJ2-2
size: NA
D: NA
V: TRBV1

DNA: TGTGCCAGCTCACCAATGACTAGCCACGAGCAGTACTTC
CDR3: CASSPMTSHEQYF
J: TRBJ2-7
size: once
D: TRBD2
V: TRBV18

DNA: TGTGCCAGGAACCTTGGGGCTAGCGGCCTAACAGATACGCAGTATTTT
CDR3: CARNLGASGLTDTQYF
J: TRBJ2-3
size: few
D: TRBD2
V: TRBV25-1

DNA: TGCGCCAGCAGCCCCGGACTAGCGGGTAACACCGGGGAGCTGTTTTTT
CDR3: CASSPGLAGNTGELFF
J: TRBJ2-2
size: NA
D: TRBD2
V: TRBV10-1

DNA: TGTGCCAGCAGCTTAGAGACAGGGACTGGGGCCAACGTCCTGACTTTC
CDR3: CASSLETGTGANVLTF
J: TRBJ2-6
size: NA
D: TRBD1
V: TRBV5-8

DNA: TGTGCCAGCAGCAACGACCCGGGACAGGGGGACTATGGCTACACCTTC
CDR3: CASSNDPGQGDYGYTF
J: TRBJ1-2
size: few
D: TRBD1
V: TRBV9

DNA: TGTGCCAGCAGCGTCCTCTGGAGCTCCTACAATGAGCAGTTCTTC
CDR3: CASSVLWSSYNEQFF
J: TRBJ2-1
size: NA
D: NA
V: TRBV9

DNA: TGTGCCATCAGTAGGTCCGGACCGATAGCGGATACGCAGTATTTT
CDR3: CAISRSGPIADTQYF
J: TRBJ2-3
size: NA
D: NA
V: TRBV10-3

DNA: TGCGCCAGCAGCAGTAGTCGCAGGACCGGCGGGGAGACCCAGTACTTC
CDR3: CASSSSRRTGGETQYF
J: TRBJ2-5
size: NA
D: NA
V: TRBV5-1

DNA: TGTGCCAGCAGCCAAGCTACTAGCGGGAATCGTGAGCAGTTCTTC
CDR3: CASSQATSGNREQFF
J: TRBJ2-1
size: NA
D: TRBD2
V: TRBV3-1/TRBV3-2

DNA: TGCGCCAGCAGCTTGGCCCCAGGACCGGCGGGGGAAGAGCAGTTCTTC
CDR3: CASSLAPGPAGEEQFF
J: TRBJ2-1
size: NA
D: TRBD2
V: TRBV5-1

DNA: TGTGCCAGCAGCTTTGCCTCTAGCGGGAACACCGGGGAGCTGTTTTTT
CDR3: CASSFASSGNTGELFF
J: TRBJ2-2
size: NA
D: TRBD2
V: TRBV7-2

DNA: TGTGCCAGCAGTGCCCAAGGACAGGGGGCCTCTGGAAACACCATATATTTT
CDR3: CASSAQGQGASGNTIYF
J: TRBJ1-3
size: NA
D: TRBD1
V: TRBV6-1

DNA: TGTGCCAGCAGCCCCCGGACAGGGGGCGGGGATGGGCGCCAAGAGACCCAGTACTTC
CDR3: CASSPRTGGGDGRQETQYF
J: TRBJ2-5
size: NA
D: TRBD1
V: TRBV9

DNA: TGTGCCAGCAGCCATGGCGGGATCGCTTCCGAGCAGTACTTC
CDR3: CASSHGGIASEQYF
J: TRBJ2-7
size: NA
D: NA
V: TRBV5-6

DNA: TGTGCCAGCTCACCGGGAGTCCTATACAATGAGCAGTTCTTC
CDR3: CASSPGVLYNEQFF
J: TRBJ2-1
size: NA
D: NA
V: TRBV18

DNA: TGCGCCAGCAGCCCATCTTCGACAGGGACTAGCACAGATACGCAGTATTTT
CDR3: CASSPSSTGTSTDTQYF
J: TRBJ2-3
size: once
D: NA
V: TRBV4-3

DNA: TGTGCCACCAGTATGGGACAGAACACCGGGGAGCTGTTTTTT
CDR3: CATSMGQNTGELFF
J: TRBJ2-2
size: NA
D: NA
V: TRBV24-1

DNA: TGCAGCGTTGGGGACAGGTCGATTCAAGAGACCCAGTACTTC
CDR3: CSVGDRSIQETQYF
J: TRBJ2-5
size: NA
D: TRBD1
V: TRBV29-1

DNA: TGCGCCAGCAGCTTCGGGCCGTTGGGGGCCTCTAGCACAGATACGCAGTATTTT
CDR3: CASSFGPLGASSTDTQYF
J: TRBJ2-3
size: NA
D: NA
V: TRBV5-1

DNA: TGTGCCAGCTCACCCACTAGCGGTGACAATGAGCAGTTCTTC
CDR3: CASSPTSGDNEQFF
J: TRBJ2-1
size: NA
D: TRBD2
V: TRBV18